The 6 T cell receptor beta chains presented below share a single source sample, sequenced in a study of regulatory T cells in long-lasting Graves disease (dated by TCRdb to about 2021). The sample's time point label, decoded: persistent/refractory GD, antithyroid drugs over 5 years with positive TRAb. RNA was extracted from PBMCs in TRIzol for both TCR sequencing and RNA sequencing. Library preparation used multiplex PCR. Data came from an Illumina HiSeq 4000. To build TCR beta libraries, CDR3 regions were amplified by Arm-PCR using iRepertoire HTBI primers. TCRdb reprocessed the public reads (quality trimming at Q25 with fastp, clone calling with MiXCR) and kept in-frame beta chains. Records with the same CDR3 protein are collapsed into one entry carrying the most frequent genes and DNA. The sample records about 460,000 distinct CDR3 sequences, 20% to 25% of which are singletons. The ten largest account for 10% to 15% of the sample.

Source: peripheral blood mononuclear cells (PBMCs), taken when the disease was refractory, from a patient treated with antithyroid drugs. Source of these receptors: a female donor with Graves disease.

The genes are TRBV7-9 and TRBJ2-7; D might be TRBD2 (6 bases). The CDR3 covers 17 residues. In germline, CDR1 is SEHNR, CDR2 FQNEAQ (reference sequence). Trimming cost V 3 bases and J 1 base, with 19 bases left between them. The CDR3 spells CASSFQPEGGGSYEQYF. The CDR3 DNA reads TGTGCCAGCAGCTTTCAACCCGAGGGAGGAGGGTCCTACGAGCAGTACTTC.

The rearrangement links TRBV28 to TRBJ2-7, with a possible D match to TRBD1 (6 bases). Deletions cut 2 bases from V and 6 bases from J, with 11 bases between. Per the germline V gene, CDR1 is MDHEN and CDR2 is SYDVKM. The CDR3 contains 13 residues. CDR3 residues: CASSLGGGFEQYF. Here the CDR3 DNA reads TGTGCCAGCAGTTTAGGGGGCGGTTTCGAGCAGTACTTC.

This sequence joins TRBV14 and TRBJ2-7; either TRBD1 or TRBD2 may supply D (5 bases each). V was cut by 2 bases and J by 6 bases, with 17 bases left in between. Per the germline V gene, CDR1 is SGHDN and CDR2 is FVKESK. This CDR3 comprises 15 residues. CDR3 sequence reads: CASSQNRLFEGEQYF. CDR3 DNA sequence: TGTGCCAGCAGCCAAAACAGGCTGTTTGAGGGCGAGCAGTACTTC.

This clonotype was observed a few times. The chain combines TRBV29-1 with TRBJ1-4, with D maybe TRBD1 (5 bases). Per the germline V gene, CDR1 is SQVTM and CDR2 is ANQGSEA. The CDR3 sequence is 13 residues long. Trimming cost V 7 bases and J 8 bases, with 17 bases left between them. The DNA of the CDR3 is TGCAGCGCATCCTTGGGGCTAGGGGAAAAACTGTTTTTT. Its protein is CSASLGLGEKLFF. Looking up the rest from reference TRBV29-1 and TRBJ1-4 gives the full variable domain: SAVISQKPSRDICQRGTSLTIQCQVDSQVTMMFWYRQQPGQSLTLIATANQGSEATYESGFVIDKFPISRPNLTFSTLTVSNMSPEDSSIYLCSASLGLGEKLFFGSGTQLSVL.

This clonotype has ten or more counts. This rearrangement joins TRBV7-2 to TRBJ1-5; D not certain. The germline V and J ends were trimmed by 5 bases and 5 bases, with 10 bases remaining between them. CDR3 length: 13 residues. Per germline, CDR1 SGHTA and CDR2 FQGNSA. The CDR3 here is CASSAGVDQPQHF. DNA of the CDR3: TGTGCCAGCAGCGCGGGCGTGGATCAGCCCCAGCATTTT.

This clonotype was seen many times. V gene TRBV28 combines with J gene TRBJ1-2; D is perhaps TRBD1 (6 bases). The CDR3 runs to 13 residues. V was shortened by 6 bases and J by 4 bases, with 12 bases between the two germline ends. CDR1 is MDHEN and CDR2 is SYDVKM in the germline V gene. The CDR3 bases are TGTGCCAGCAGAACAGGGATAAGCTATGGCTACACCTTC. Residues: CASRTGISYGYTF.